This TCR beta chain emerged from a study of cytomegalovirus exposure and HLA in healthy donors. Comments on this clone: The antigen remains unidentified.

Study results and caveats: HLA-A and HLA-B allele assignments for most subjects were reportedly predicted accurately using TCR beta sequences. Later analysis associated a missense DCLRE1C variant with TCR beta V- and J-gene trimming. For most TCR beta V segments, an earlier analysis put the productive rate at about 87% or about 30% of the time.

Germline CDR1 MNHEY, CDR2 SVGAGI. The CDR3 extends over 15 amino acids. Trimming pared 5 bases from V and 3 bases from J, leaving 13 bases between. 13 Jbeta primers and 60 Vbeta primers were used for the PCR. Measured with immunoSEQ multiplex PCR; TCRdb has only the in-frame clones, and not every one. The sample has roughly 180,000 clones; roughly four fifths are singletons. The genes are TRBV6-5 and TRBJ1-4; a weak D match, TRBD1 (6 bases). The source of this sequence is a female donor in good health and CMV-seronegative. Sequencing was performed on PBMCs. The chain's CDR3 is CASSPTRQANEKLFF. Here the CDR3 DNA reads TGTGCCAGCAGTCCCACACGACAGGCTAATGAAAAACTGTTTTTT.